The 32 T cell receptor beta chains presented below share a single source sample, sequenced in a study of blood T cell repertoires in COVID-19. Produced via immunoSEQ multiplex PCR; TCRdb's table is partial and in-frame only. This table holds over 150,000 clones, roughly four fifths found once. The source material was peripheral blood. These receptors were taken from a woman aged 70-85 years with COVID-19, enrolled during active disease.

This clone was detected once. V usage is TRBV19 and J usage is TRBJ2-1; D call uncertain. Germline CDR1 LNHDA, CDR2 SQIVND (reference sequence). This CDR3 has 18 amino acids. Trimming stripped 6 bases from V and 0 bases from J, with 21 bases between. The CDR3 DNA is TGTGCCAGTAGGCGGTGGAGAGGCCGTAGGAGCTCCTACAATGAGCAGTTCTTC. Translation gives CASRRWRGRRSSYNEQFF.

V is TRBV28 and J is TRBJ1-2; maybe TRBD1 (6 bases). Trimming removed 8 bases at V and 6 bases at J, with 13 bases between. This CDR3 spans 12 amino acids. Germline V gene data show CDR1 as MDHEN and CDR2 as SYDVKM. The CDR3 reads CASADRINGYTF. As DNA, the CDR3 is TGTGCCAGCGCAGACAGGATCAATGGCTACACCTTC.

V gene TRBV20-1 combines with J gene TRBJ2-7; D is perhaps TRBD1 (6 bases). Trimming shortened V by 3 bases and J by 2 bases, and 17 bases separated the two germline ends. Germline V CDR1 and CDR2: DFQATT, SNEGSKA (reference sequence). There are 15 residues in the CDR3. In nucleotides, the CDR3 is TGCAGTGCTAGTGGGGGACACCAACGTACCTACGAGCAGTACTTC. It specifies CSASGGHQRTYEQYF.

This chain connects TRBV19 to TRBJ1-2; no clear D gene. V was pared by 1 base and J by 2 bases, with 14 bases between. This CDR3 contains 16 residues. Germline CDR1 LNHDA, CDR2 SQIVND (reference sequence). CDR3 DNA: TGTGCCAGTAGTATAGCCCCCAGGCTTCCAAACTATGGCTACACCTTC. Its translation: CASSIAPRLPNYGYTF.

This clone was counted once. The chain combines TRBV6-5 with TRBJ1-5; tentative D call: TRBD1 (6 bases). Germline lookup yields CDR1 MNHEY and CDR2 SVGAGI. V was trimmed by 6 bases and J by 6 bases, leaving 15 bases between them. This CDR3 spans 14 amino acids. In nucleotides, the CDR3 is TGTGCCAGCAGCATACAGGGACGGGGTCAGCCCCAGCATTTT. Its translation: CASSIQGRGQPQHF.

This chain uses TRBV7-9 with TRBJ2-7, with D possibly matching TRBD2 (5 bases). Germline-derived CDR1 and CDR2 are SEHNR and FQNEAQ (reference sequence). The CDR3 extends over 11 amino acids. V lost 5 bases and J 4 bases, leaving 6 bases between the germline ends. The CDR3, as DNA: TGTGCCAGCAGCAGAGGGTACGAGCAGTACTTC. Its protein is CASSRGYEQYF.

The chain links TRBV7-3 to TRBJ2-7; 8 positions match TRBD2. CDR1 and CDR2 from the germline V gene are SGHTA and FQGTGA. The CDR3 contains 13 residues. V shed 1 base and J 7 bases; nucleotides not matched to a gene: 3. In DNA form, the CDR3 reads TGTGCCAGCAGCTTAAGAGCGGGAGAAGAGCAGTACTTC. This codes for CASSLRAGEEQYF.

This chain links TRBV7-2 with TRBJ2-3, with 7 nucleotides matching TRBD1. With V trimmed by 2 bases and J by 8 bases, 10 bases remained unmatched. The V gene's germline CDR1 is SGHTA and CDR2 FQGNSA. This CDR3 spans 15 amino acids. Written as DNA, the CDR3 is TGTGCCAGCAGCTTATCATCTTCGACAGGGAGTACGCAGTATTTT. Translated, it gives CASSLSSSTGSTQYF.

This sequence joins TRBV28 and TRBJ2-7; the D is unclear. The CDR3 spans 14 residues. Trimming removed 2 bases from V and 12 bases from J, with 20 bases in between. The germline V gene has CDR1 MDHEN and CDR2 SYDVKM. Here the CDR3 reads CASSLVMAARPPYF. CDR3 DNA sequence: TGTGCCAGCAGTTTAGTAATGGCTGCTAGGCCTCCGTACTTC.

The table lists this clone with a few counts. The rearrangement joins TRBV28 to TRBJ2-5; maybe TRBD2 (5 bases). Germline-derived CDR1 and CDR2 are MDHEN and SYDVKM. The CDR3 runs to 13 residues. Trimming removed 2 bases from V and 5 bases from J, with 9 bases in between. This CDR3 reads CASSLSGGETQYF. In DNA, the CDR3 is TGTGCCAGCAGTTTAAGCGGCGGGGAGACCCAGTACTTC.

CDR3 region: CASSPPGLAGGPQETQYF. The CDR3 coding sequence is TGTGCCAGCAGCCCTCCGGGACTAGCGGGAGGGCCACAAGAGACCCAGTACTTC. V and J are TRBV7-9 and TRBJ2-5; the match to TRBD2 covers 16 bases. V shed 5 bases, J shed 2 bases, and the junction held 8 bases outside the gene matches. Germline CDR1 SEHNR, CDR2 FQNEAQ (reference sequence). The CDR3 has 18 amino acids.

This chain uses TRBV27 with TRBJ1-3; TRBD1 aligns across 7 bases. CDR3 length: 14 residues. From germline, CDR1 is MNHEY and CDR2 SMNVEV (reference sequence). V dropped 6 bases and J dropped 3; count of bases not matched to a gene: 5. As DNA, the CDR3 is TGTGCCAGCAGACCAGGGACAGATGGAAACACCATATATTTT. This sequence encodes CASRPGTDGNTIYF.

The chain employs TRBV5-1 and TRBJ1-6; the match to TRBD1 covers 7 bases. V shed 0 bases, J shed 5 bases, and the junction held 5 bases outside the gene matches. CDR1 and CDR2 from the germline V gene are SGHRS and YFSETQ. The CDR3 extends over 16 amino acids. The CDR3 region has the DNA TGCGCCAGCAGCTTGGGCGGACAGGCCAATAATTCACCCCTCCACTTT. Its translation is CASSLGGQANNSPLHF.

This clone showed up just a few times. The genes are TRBV4-1 and TRBJ1-2, with no clear D. V dropped 0 bases and J dropped 4 bases, with 12 bases sitting between them. The germline V gene encodes CDR1 MGHRA and CDR2 YSYEKL. The CDR3 has 15 amino acids. CDR3 nucleotide sequence: TGCGCCAGCAGCCAAGATCTGGGCAGCACCTATGGCTACACCTTC. Its protein is CASSQDLGSTYGYTF.

V gene TRBV12-3 or TRBV12-4 combines with J gene TRBJ2-5, with 7 positions matching TRBD2. V lost 3 bases to trimming and J lost 4 bases; unmatched junction nucleotides: 2. This CDR3 region has 13 residues. The CDR3 DNA is TGTGCCAGCAGTTTGGGGGGGGGAGAGACCCAGTACTTC. Its protein is CASSLGGGETQYF.

This chain connects TRBV6-4 to TRBJ2-6, with D uncertain. Trimming took off 6 bases at V and 2 bases at J, with 11 bases between the two ends. Germline V CDR1 and CDR2: MRHNA, SNTAGT. CDR3 length equals 15 residues. CDR3 sequence (DNA): TGTGCCAGCAGCCCTCTAGGTGCTGGGGCCAACGTCCTGACTTTC. It yields the protein CASSPLGAGANVLTF.

There are a few counts of this clone. The chain carries TRBV5-4 and TRBJ2-2, with TRBD2 as a possible D gene (6 bases). This CDR3 region has 15 residues. Per the germline V gene, CDR1 is SGHNT and CDR2 is YYREEE (reference sequence). V lost 3 bases to trimming and J lost 1 base, with 10 bases between them. CDR3 sequence: CASSSMTRNTGELFF. The CDR3, as DNA: TGTGCCAGCAGCTCTATGACTAGGAACACCGGGGAGCTGTTTTTT.

J is TRBJ1-1 and V is TRBV5-1; D possibly corresponds to TRBD1 (5 bases). V lost 4 bases to trimming and J lost 0 bases, with 10 bases between them. The CDR3 has 14 amino acids. Germline-derived CDR1 and CDR2 are SGHRS and YFSETQ. The CDR3 bases are TGCGCCAGCAGCACGACGACAGTGAACACTGAAGCTTTCTTT. Translation: CASSTTTVNTEAFF.

This chain connects TRBV5-1 to TRBJ2-1; 14 nucleotides align to TRBD2. V lost 0 bases and J lost 9; bases outside the gene matches: 5. The length of the CDR3 is 16 residues. Germline CDR1 and CDR2: SGHRS and YFSETQ. CDR3 DNA: TGCGCCAGCAGCTTGGGGGGACTAGCGGGAGATGGTGAGCAGTTCTTC. Translated, it gives CASSLGGLAGDGEQFF.

The chain has TRBV9 and TRBJ2-1; D possibly corresponds to TRBD2 (7 bases). V was pared by 7 bases and J by 8 bases, with 16 bases between. There are 13 residues in the CDR3. Germline values: CDR1 SGDLS, CDR2 YYNGEE. CDR3 bases: TGTGCCAGCGGTCGTGCGGGGGCCGATGAGCAGTTCTTC. This gives the protein CASGRAGADEQFF.

The CDR3 protein is CASSAGTSLETQYF. Written as DNA, the CDR3 is TGTGCCAGCTCGGCCGGGACTAGCCTAGAGACCCAGTACTTC. J is TRBJ2-5 and V is TRBV18; 9 bases fit TRBD2. The CDR3 is 14 amino acids. Germline V gene sequence: CDR1 KGHSH, CDR2 LQKENI. J was trimmed by 4 bases and V by 6 bases; bases with no gene match: 6.

The count of this clone is one. This chain joins TRBV2 and TRBJ1-2; perhaps TRBD1 as D (5 bases). The V end was cut by 4 bases, the J end by 4 bases, with 10 bases between. The CDR3 sequence is 13 residues long. CDR1 is SNHLY and CDR2 is FYNNEI in the germline V gene. Written as DNA, the CDR3 is TGTGCCAGCAGTGTAACAGGCTCCTATGGCTACACCTTC. As protein: CASSVTGSYGYTF.

This chain links TRBV10-1 with TRBJ2-7, with 7 nucleotides matching TRBD1. This CDR3 region has 16 residues. The V and J ends lost 5 bases and 0 bases, in that order; junction bases with no gene match: 10. Germline V gene sequence: CDR1 WNHNN, CDR2 SYGVQD (reference sequence). The CDR3 loop is CASSLGKDRSSYEQYF. The CDR3 DNA follows: TGCGCCAGCAGTCTCGGAAAGGACAGGTCCTCCTACGAGCAGTACTTC.

The chain has TRBV6-5 and TRBJ1-5; D is unresolved. From germline, CDR1 is MNHEY and CDR2 SVGAGI. V dropped 6 bases and J dropped 7 bases, with 13 bases sitting between them. The CDR3 loop spans 13 amino acids. CDR3 sequence: CASSYRGGQPQHF. The CDR3 nucleotides are TGTGCCAGCAGCTACAGAGGCGGGCAGCCCCAGCATTTT.

The chain recombines TRBV5-5 with TRBJ2-1; tentatively, D is TRBD1 (6 bases). The V end lost 0 bases, the J end lost 2 bases, and 9 bases lay between the germline ends. Germline CDR1 reads SGHKS; CDR2 reads YYEKEE (reference sequence). This CDR3 has 15 residues. The CDR3 region has the DNA TGTGCCAGCAGCTTGGACAGGGCGGCCTACAATGAGCAGTTCTTC. Its translation: CASSLDRAAYNEQFF.

The chain's CDR3 is CSVERETQYF. The CDR3 DNA reads TGCAGCGTTGAACGGGAGACCCAGTACTTC. The V call is TRBV29-1, the J call TRBJ2-5; D gene ambiguous. Germline-derived CDR1 and CDR2 are SQVTM and ANQGSEA. The CDR3 loop spans 10 amino acids. V gave up 2 bases and J gave up 5 bases, with 3 bases separating them.

The chain links TRBV7-2 to TRBJ1-1, with a weak D call TRBD1 (6 bases). Germline-derived CDR1 and CDR2 are SGHTA and FQGNSA. The CDR3 sequence is 16 residues long. Trimming took 4 bases from V and 0 from J, leaving 15 bases between them. The chain's CDR3 is CASSSLRTAMNTEAFF. The CDR3 DNA follows: TGTGCCAGCAGCTCCTTGAGGACAGCCATGAACACTGAAGCTTTCTTT.

The sample holds one count of this clone. The rearrangement uses TRBV28 and TRBJ1-1; tentatively, D is TRBD1 (5 bases). Trimming took 2 bases from V and 9 from J, leaving 19 bases between them. Germline CDR1 MDHEN, CDR2 SYDVKM. This CDR3 contains 15 residues. The CDR3 loop reads CASSLGAGGLVKAFF. The CDR3 coding sequence is TGTGCCAGCAGTTTAGGGGCGGGAGGTCTAGTCAAAGCTTTCTTT.

The CDR3: CASSHDRGGGEQYF. The CDR3 DNA is TGTGCCAGCAGCCATGACAGGGGCGGGGGAGAGCAGTACTTC. The genes are TRBV5-6 and TRBJ2-7, with D tentatively TRBD1 (8 bases). This CDR3 has 14 amino acids. CDR1 is SGHDT, CDR2 YYEEEE, per germline. V lost 4 bases to trimming and J lost 7 bases, with 18 bases between them.

The chain joins TRBV7-2 to TRBJ2-1; D perhaps matches TRBD2 (6 bases). V lost 5 bases, J lost 10 bases, and 15 bases lay in between. The CDR3 runs to 13 residues. Looked up from germline, CDR1 is SGHTA and CDR2 is FQGNSA. The CDR3 loop is CASSRGGTIEQFF. The CDR3 bases are TGTGCCAGCAGCCGGGGCGGGACCATCGAGCAGTTCTTC.

This sequence joins TRBV7-2 and TRBJ2-3; no definite D call. The V end was cut by 1 base, the J end by 0 bases, with 17 bases between. In germline, CDR1 is SGHTA, CDR2 FQGNSA. This CDR3 contains 18 residues. CDR3 residues: CASSLDPPDSPSTDTQYF. CDR3 DNA: TGTGCCAGCAGCTTAGACCCCCCAGACTCGCCAAGCACAGATACGCAGTATTTT.

V gene TRBV19 combines with J gene TRBJ2-1; D ambiguous. Looked up from germline, CDR1 is LNHDA and CDR2 is SQIVND (reference sequence). The V end was cut by 3 bases, the J end by 8 bases, with 14 bases between. The CDR3 loop spans 14 amino acids. The CDR3 DNA sequence: TGTGCCAGTAGTATCGATCTCAGCGCGCATGAGCAGTTCTTC. The encoded protein is CASSIDLSAHEQFF.